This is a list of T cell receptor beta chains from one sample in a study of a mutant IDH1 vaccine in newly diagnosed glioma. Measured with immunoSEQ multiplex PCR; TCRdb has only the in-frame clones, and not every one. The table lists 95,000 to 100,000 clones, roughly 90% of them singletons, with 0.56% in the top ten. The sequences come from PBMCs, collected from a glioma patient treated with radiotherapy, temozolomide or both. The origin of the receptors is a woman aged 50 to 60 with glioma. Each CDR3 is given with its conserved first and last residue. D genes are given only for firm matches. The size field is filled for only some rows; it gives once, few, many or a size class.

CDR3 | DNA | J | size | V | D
CASSLDGSGGREQYF | TGTGCCAGCAGCTTAGACGGATCAGGGGGCCGCGAGCAGTACTTC | TRBJ2-7 | . | TRBV7-3 | TRBD1
CAWSTSAPKQYF | TGTGCCTGGAGTACCTCAGCACCTAAGCAGTACTTC | TRBJ2-7 | . | TRBV30 | .
CASSLRVGDRAYQPQHF | TGTGCCAGCAGCTTGAGGGTCGGGGACCGGGCTTATCAGCCCCAGCATTTT | TRBJ1-5 | . | TRBV5-6 | .
CASSSSSVFSYEQYF | TGTGCCAGCAGTTCATCTAGCGTATTTTCCTACGAGCAGTACTTC | TRBJ2-7 | . | TRBV28 | .
CASSIIAGSYEQYF | TGTGCCAGTAGTATCATCGCAGGGTCCTACGAGCAGTACTTC | TRBJ2-7 | once | TRBV19 | .
CAIWDRNTEAFF | TGTGCCATTTGGGACAGGAACACTGAAGCTTTCTTT | TRBJ1-1 | . | TRBV28 | TRBD1
CASSFGLVAKNIQYF | TGTGCCAGCAGCTTTGGACTAGTAGCCAAAAACATTCAGTACTTC | TRBJ2-4 | . | TRBV5-6 | TRBD2
CASSLGPAEPQHF | TGTGCCAGCAGCTTGGGACCGGCCGAGCCCCAGCATTTT | TRBJ1-5 | . | TRBV5-5 | .
CAWSVSFGRVINIQYF | TGTGCCTGGAGTGTATCATTCGGCAGGGTCATAAACATTCAGTACTTC | TRBJ2-4 | . | TRBV30 | .
CASSLTTETQYF | TGCGCCAGCAGCTTGACGACGGAGACCCAGTACTTC | TRBJ2-5 | . | TRBV5-1 | .
CASTLQGIELFF | TGTGCCAGCACCTTACAGGGCATAGAACTGTTTTTT | TRBJ1-4 | . | TRBV28 | .
CASSVITDPKDTQYF | TGTGCCAGCAGTGTCATTACGGACCCGAAGGATACGCAGTATTTT | TRBJ2-3 | . | TRBV28 | .
CAWSWEGGYTF | TGTGCCTGGAGTTGGGAAGGCGGCTACACCTTC | TRBJ1-2 | . | TRBV30 | .
CASSRPTDKEQYF | TGTGCCAGCAGTCGTCCGACGGACAAAGAGCAGTACTTC | TRBJ2-7 | . | TRBV6-5 | .
CASSLDGRSGRPQHF | TGTGCCAGCAGTTTAGATGGGCGGTCGGGACGGCCCCAGCATTTT | TRBJ1-5 | . | TRBV27 | .
CASSPRTGGGAPLHF | TGTGCCAGCAGCCCCAGGACAGGGGGCGGTGCACCCCTCCACTTT | TRBJ1-6 | . | TRBV9 | TRBD1
CASSVPGQGATDTQYF | TGTGCCAGCAGCGTCCCGGGACAGGGGGCGACAGATACGCAGTATTTT | TRBJ2-3 | . | TRBV9 | TRBD1
CASSLAVGANQPQHF | TGTGCCAGCAGCTTAGCGGTGGGGGCCAATCAGCCCCAGCATTTT | TRBJ1-5 | . | TRBV7-2 | .
CASRQGAASGPYEQYF | TGTGCCAGCAGGCAGGGGGCGGCTAGCGGGCCCTACGAGCAGTACTTC | TRBJ2-7 | . | TRBV27 | .
CASSFLGRLSEQYF | TGTGCCAGCAGCTTTCTCGGCCGCCTCAGCGAGCAGTACTTC | TRBJ2-7 | once | TRBV7-9 | .
CASSPGGPKVNYEQYF | TGTGCCAGCAGTCCCGGCGGGCCGAAGGTCAACTACGAGCAGTACTTC | TRBJ2-7 | . | TRBV28 | .
CASSFSDTQYF | TGTGCCAGCAGCTTTTCAGATACGCAGTATTTT | TRBJ2-3 | . | TRBV7-9 | .
CASSALGLAAYNEQFF | TGTGCCAGCAGCGCCCTCGGACTAGCGGCCTACAATGAGCAGTTCTTC | TRBJ2-1 | . | TRBV9 | TRBD2
CASSAEFPTSYNEQFF | TGCGCCAGCAGTGCCGAATTTCCCACCTCCTACAATGAGCAGTTCTTC | TRBJ2-1 | . | TRBV5-1 | .
CATSRGTSGSTDTQYF | TGTGCCACCAGCAGGGGGACTAGCGGGAGCACAGATACGCAGTATTTT | TRBJ2-3 | . | TRBV15 | TRBD2
CASSSWGSRAYEQYF | TGTGCCAGCAGCTCCTGGGGTAGCAGGGCCTACGAGCAGTACTTC | TRBJ2-7 | . | TRBV13 | .
CASSPRTGTNTGELFF | TGTGCCAGCAGCCCCCGGACAGGGACGAACACCGGGGAGCTGTTTTTT | TRBJ2-2 | . | TRBV7-9 | TRBD1
CSVILGDRQRDEQYF | TGCAGCGTCATCCTAGGGGATAGACAGCGGGACGAGCAGTACTTC | TRBJ2-7 | . | TRBV29-1 | .
CASSAGTKNTQYF | TGTGCCAGTAGTGCCGGGACTAAAAATACGCAGTATTTT | TRBJ2-3 | . | TRBV19 | TRBD2
CASSQRFRDSNQPQHF | TGCGCCAGCAGCCAGCGCTTCAGGGATAGCAATCAGCCCCAGCATTTT | TRBJ1-5 | . | TRBV4-1 | .
CASSPPSYNEQFF | TGTGCCAGCAGCCCCCCATCCTACAATGAGCAGTTCTTC | TRBJ2-1 | . | TRBV28 | .
CASSSRDGTNYGYTF | TGTGCCAGCAGTTCCCGGGACGGCACTAACTATGGCTACACCTTC | TRBJ1-2 | once | TRBV6-5 | .